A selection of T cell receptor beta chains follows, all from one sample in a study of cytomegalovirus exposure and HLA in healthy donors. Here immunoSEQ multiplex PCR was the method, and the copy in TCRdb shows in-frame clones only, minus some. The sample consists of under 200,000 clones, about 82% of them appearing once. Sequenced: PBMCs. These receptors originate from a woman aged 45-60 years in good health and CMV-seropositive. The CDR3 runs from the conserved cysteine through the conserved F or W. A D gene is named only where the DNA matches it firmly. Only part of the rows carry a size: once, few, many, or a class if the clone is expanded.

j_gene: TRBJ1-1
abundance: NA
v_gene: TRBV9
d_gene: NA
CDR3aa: CASSVGKGEAFF
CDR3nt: TGTGCCAGCAGCGTAGGCAAGGGGGAAGCTTTCTTT

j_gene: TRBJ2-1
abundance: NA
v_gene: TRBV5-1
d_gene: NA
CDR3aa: CASSLNVGSSYNEQFF
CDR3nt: TGCGCCAGCAGCTTGAATGTGGGGAGCTCCTACAATGAGCAGTTCTTC

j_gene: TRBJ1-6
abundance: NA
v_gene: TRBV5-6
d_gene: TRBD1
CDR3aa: CASSLRRQGSSPLHF
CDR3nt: TGTGCCAGCAGCTTACGGAGACAGGGAAGTTCACCCCTCCACTTT

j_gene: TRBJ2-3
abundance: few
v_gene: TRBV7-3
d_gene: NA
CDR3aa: CASSQQGVADTQYF
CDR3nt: TGTGCCAGCAGCCAACAGGGTGTTGCAGATACGCAGTATTTT

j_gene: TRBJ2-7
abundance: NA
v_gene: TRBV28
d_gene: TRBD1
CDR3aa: CASSETGGKLYEQYF
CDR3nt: TGTGCCAGCAGCGAGACAGGGGGAAAACTCTACGAGCAGTACTTC

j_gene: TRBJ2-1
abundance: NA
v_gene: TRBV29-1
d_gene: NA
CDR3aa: CSVCREAGGNEQFF
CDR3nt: TGCAGCGTTTGCAGGGAGGCCGGCGGCAATGAGCAGTTCTTC

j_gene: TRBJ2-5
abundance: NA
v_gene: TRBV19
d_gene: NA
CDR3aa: CASSTFSSGTYGGETQYF
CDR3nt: TGTGCCAGTAGTACTTTTTCTTCCGGGACCTATGGAGGGGAGACCCAGTACTTC

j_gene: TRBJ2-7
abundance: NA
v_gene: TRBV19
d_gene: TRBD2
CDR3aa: CASSILLAGEQYF
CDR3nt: TGTGCCAGTAGTATCTTGTTAGCGGGCGAGCAGTACTTC

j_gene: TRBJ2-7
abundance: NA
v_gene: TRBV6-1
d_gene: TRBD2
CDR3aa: CASSADAGGGRSSYEQYF
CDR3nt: TGTGCCAGCAGTGCCGATGCGGGGGGCGGACGGAGCTCCTACGAGCAGTACTTC

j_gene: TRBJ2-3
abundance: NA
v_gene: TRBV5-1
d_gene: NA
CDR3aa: CASSLKVAAYTDTQYF
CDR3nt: TGCGCCAGCAGCTTGAAGGTAGCGGCCTACACGGATACGCAGTATTTT

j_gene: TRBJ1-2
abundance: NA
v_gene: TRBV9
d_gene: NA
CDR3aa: CASSRDTDYGYTF
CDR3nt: TGTGCCAGCAGCCGGGACACCGACTATGGCTACACCTTC

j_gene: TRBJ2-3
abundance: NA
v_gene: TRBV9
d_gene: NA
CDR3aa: CASGAGDTQYF
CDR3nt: TGTGCCAGTGGGGCGGGGGATACGCAGTATTTT

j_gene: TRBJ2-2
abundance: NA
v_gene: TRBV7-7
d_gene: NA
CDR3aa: CASSLLPTGELFF
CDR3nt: TGTGCTAGCAGCTTACTCCCCACCGGGGAGCTGTTTTTT

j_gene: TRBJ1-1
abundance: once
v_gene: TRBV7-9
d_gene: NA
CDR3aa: CASSLYSLNTEAFF
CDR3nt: TGTGCCAGCAGCTTGTACTCCCTGAACACTGAAGCTTTCTTT

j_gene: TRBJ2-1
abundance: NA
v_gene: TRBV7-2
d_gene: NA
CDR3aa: CASSLLARNEQFF
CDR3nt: TGTGCCAGCAGCTTACTAGCGAGAAATGAGCAGTTCTTC

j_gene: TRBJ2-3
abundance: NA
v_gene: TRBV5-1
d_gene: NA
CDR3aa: CASSLGARRGDTDTQYF
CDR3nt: TGCGCCAGCAGCTTGGGAGCGAGGAGGGGAGACACAGATACGCAGTATTTT

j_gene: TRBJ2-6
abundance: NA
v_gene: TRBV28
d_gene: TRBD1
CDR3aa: CASTRQGGGANVLTF
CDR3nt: TGTGCCAGCACGAGACAGGGGGGTGGGGCCAACGTCCTGACTTTC

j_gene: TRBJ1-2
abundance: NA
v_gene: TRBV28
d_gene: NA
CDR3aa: CASRGHLANYGYTF
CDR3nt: TGTGCCAGCAGGGGACACCTAGCTAACTATGGCTACACCTTC

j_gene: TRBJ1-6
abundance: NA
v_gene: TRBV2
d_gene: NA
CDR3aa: CASKQGYNSPLHF
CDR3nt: TGTGCCAGCAAGCAGGGCTATAATTCACCCCTCCACTTT

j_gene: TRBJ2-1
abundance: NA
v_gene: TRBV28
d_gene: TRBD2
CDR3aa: CASRPDIGTSGDNEQFF
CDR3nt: TGTGCCAGCAGGCCTGATATCGGGACTAGCGGGGACAATGAGCAGTTCTTC

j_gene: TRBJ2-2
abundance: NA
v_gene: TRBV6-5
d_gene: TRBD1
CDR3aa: CASSRNRGNTGELFF
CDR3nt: TGTGCCAGCAGTAGGAACAGGGGTAACACCGGGGAGCTGTTTTTT

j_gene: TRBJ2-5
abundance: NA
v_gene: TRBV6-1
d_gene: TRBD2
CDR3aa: CASSERPRLAGGPLEETQYF
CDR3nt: TGTGCCAGCAGTGAACGCCCCCGACTAGCGGGAGGGCCTTTAGAAGAGACCCAGTACTTC

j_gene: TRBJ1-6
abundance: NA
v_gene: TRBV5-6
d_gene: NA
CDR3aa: CASSYTGSSYNSPLHF
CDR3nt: TGTGCCAGCAGCTATACAGGGAGCTCCTATAATTCACCCCTCCACTTT

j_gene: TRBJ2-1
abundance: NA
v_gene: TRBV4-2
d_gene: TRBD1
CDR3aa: CASSQSRTGARNEQFF
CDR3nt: TGTGCCAGCAGCCAATCTAGGACAGGGGCACGAAATGAGCAGTTCTTC

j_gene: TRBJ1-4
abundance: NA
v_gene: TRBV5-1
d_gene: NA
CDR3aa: CASSLVANEKLFF
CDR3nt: TGCGCCAGCAGCTTGGTGGCAAATGAAAAACTGTTTTTT

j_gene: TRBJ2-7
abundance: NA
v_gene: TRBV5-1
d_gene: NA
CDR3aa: CASFPGDGVPYEQYF
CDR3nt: TGCGCCAGCTTCCCAGGGGACGGGGTCCCCTACGAGCAGTACTTC

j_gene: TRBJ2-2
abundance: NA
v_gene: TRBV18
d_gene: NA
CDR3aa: CASSPREQGAGELFF
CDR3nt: TGTGCCAGCTCACCACGTGAGCAAGGGGCCGGGGAGCTGTTTTTT

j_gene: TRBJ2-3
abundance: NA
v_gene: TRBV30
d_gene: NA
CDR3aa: CAWVSGQTRTDTQYF
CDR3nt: TGTGCCTGGGTAAGCGGGCAGACACGCACAGATACGCAGTATTTT

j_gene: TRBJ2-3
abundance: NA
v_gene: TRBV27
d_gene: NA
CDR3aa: CASSLKTADTQYF
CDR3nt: TGTGCCAGCAGTTTAAAAACAGCAGATACGCAGTATTTT

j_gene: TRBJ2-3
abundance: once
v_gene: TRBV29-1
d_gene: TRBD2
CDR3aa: CSSRWVAGSSADTQYF
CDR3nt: TGCAGCTCGAGGTGGGTAGCGGGATCGTCGGCAGATACGCAGTATTTT

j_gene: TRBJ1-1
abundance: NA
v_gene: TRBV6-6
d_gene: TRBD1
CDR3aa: CASRYPGQGASTEAFF
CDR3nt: TGTGCCAGCAGGTATCCGGGACAGGGGGCCTCCACTGAAGCTTTCTTT

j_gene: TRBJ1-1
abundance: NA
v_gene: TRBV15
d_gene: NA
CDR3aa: CAPSRSGIAFF
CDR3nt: TGTGCCCCCAGCAGAAGCGGGATAGCTTTCTTT

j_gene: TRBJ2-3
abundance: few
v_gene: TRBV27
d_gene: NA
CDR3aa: CASSLIRGGDTQYF
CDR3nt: TGTGCCAGCAGTTTAATTCGGGGAGGAGATACGCAGTATTTT

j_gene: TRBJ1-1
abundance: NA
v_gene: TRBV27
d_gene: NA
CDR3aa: CASSLYAHSGTEAFF
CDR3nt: TGTGCCAGCAGTTTATACGCCCATTCGGGCACTGAAGCTTTCTTT

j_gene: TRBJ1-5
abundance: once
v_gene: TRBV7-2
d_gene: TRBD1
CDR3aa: CASSLAGTVKGSNQPQHF
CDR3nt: TGTGCCAGCAGCTTAGCAGGGACAGTGAAGGGTAGCAATCAGCCCCAGCATTTT

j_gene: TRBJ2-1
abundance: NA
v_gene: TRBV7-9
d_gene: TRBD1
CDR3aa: CSSSLDRGAYNEQFF
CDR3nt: TGTTCCAGCAGCCTAGACAGGGGTGCCTACAATGAGCAGTTCTTC